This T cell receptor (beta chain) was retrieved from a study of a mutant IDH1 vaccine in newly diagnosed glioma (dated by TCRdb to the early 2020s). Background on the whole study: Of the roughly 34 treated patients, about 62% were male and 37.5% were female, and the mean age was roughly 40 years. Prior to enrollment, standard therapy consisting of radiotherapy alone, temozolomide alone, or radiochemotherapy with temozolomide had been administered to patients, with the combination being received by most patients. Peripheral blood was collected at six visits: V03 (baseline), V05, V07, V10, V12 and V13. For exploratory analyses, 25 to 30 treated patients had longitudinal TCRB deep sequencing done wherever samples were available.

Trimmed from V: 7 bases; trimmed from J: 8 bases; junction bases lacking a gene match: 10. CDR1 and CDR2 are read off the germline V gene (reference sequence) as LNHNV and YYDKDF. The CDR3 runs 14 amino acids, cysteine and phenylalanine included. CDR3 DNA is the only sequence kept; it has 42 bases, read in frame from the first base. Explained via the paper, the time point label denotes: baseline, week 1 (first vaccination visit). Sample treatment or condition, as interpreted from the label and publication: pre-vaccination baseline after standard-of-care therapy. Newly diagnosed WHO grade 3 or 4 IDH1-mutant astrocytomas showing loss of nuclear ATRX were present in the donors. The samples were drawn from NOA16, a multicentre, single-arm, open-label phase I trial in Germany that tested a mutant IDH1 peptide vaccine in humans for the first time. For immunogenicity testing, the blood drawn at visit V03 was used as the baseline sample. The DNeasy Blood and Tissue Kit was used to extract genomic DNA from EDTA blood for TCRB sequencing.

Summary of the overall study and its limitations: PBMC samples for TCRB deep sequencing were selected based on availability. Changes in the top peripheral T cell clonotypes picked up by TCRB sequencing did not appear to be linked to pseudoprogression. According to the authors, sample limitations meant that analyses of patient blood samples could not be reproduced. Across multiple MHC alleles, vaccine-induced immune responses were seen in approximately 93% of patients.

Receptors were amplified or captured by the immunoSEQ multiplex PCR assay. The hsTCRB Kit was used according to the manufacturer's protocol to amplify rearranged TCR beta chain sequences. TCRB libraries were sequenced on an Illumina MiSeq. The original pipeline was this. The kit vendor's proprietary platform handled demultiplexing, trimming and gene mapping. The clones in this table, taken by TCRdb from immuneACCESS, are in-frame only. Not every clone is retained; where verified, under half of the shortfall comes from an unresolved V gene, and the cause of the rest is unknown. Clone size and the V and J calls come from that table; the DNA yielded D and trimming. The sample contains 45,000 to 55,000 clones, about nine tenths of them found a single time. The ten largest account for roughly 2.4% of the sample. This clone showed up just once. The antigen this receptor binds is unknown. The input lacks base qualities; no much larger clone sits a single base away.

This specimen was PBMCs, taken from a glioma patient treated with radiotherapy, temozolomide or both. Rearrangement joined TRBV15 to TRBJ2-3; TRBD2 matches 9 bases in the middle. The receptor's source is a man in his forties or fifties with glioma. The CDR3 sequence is CATTPGLARGTQYF. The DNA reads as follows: TGTGCCACCACTCCGGGACTAGCTAGGGGTACGCAGTATTTT.